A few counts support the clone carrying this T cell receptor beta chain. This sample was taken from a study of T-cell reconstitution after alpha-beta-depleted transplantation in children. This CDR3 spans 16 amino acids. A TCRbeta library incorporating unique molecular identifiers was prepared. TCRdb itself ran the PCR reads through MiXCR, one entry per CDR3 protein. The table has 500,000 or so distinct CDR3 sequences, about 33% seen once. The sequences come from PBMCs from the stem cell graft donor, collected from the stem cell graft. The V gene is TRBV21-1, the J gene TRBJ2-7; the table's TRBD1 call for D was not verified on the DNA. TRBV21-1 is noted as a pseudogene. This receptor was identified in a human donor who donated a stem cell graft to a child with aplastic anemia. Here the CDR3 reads CASSKTGTGDCYEQYF. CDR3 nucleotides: TGTGCCAGCAGCAAGACGGGGACAGGGGACTGCTACGAGCAGTACTTC.